These 27 T cell receptor beta chains came from one sample sequenced in a study of cytomegalovirus exposure and HLA in healthy donors. PCR used 60 Vbeta primers and 13 Jbeta primers. Method: immunoSEQ multiplex PCR; TCRdb's copy keeps in-frame clones and lacks some. The profile shows some 150,000 clones, more than 9.5% of them singletons. Material for sequencing was PBMCs. Receptors originate from a man aged 45-60 years in good health and CMV-seronegative.

This chain joins TRBV12-5 and TRBJ2-1, with 8 bases lining up with TRBD1. The germline V gene has CDR1 LGHNT and CDR2 FRNRAP. The CDR3 consists of 16 residues. The J segment lost 4 bases and the V segment lost 1 base, leaving 6 bases of the junction unmatched. CDR3 sequence reads: CASGLGTGSSYNEQFF. CDR3 coding DNA: TGTGCTAGTGGTTTGGGGACAGGGTCAAGTTACAATGAGCAGTTCTTC.

This clone has only a few counts. The rearrangement joins TRBV28 to TRBJ2-7; 10 nucleotides agree with TRBD2. In germline, CDR1 is MDHEN, CDR2 SYDVKM. The ends lost 3 bases at V and 6 bases at J; junction bases unmatched: 11. CDR3 size: 16 residues. The CDR3 is CASSFVHLAGEVEQYF. The CDR3 DNA reads as TGTGCCAGCAGTTTTGTTCATCTAGCGGGAGAGGTCGAGCAGTACTTC.

The chain recombines TRBV19 with TRBJ2-5; perhaps TRBD1 as D (6 bases). Germline CDR1 is LNHDA and CDR2 is SQIVND (reference sequence). Trimming pared 4 bases from V and 2 bases from J, leaving 14 bases between. The CDR3 consists of 15 residues. The CDR3 nucleotides read TGTGCCAGTAGTAGAACGTGGGGACAACAAGAGACCCAGTACTTC. It codes for CASSRTWGQQETQYF.

Only a few counts were recorded for this clone. V and J are TRBV7-3 and TRBJ2-6, with a tentative D call TRBD1 (5 bases). Trimming stripped 4 bases from V and 2 bases from J, with 18 bases between. CDR3 length: 18 residues. The germline V gene encodes CDR1 SGHTA and CDR2 FQGTGA. CDR3 residues: CASSSPPATVAGANVLTF. In DNA form, the CDR3 reads TGTGCCAGCAGCTCCCCACCCGCGACAGTTGCTGGGGCCAACGTCCTGACTTTC.

The gene calls are TRBV7-3 and TRBJ2-5, with 7 bases matching TRBD2. Germline trimming cut 5 bases from V and 5 bases from J; bases unmatched to any gene: 5. The CDR3 has 13 residues. CDR1 SGHTA and CDR2 FQGTGA come from the germline V gene. As DNA, the CDR3 is TGTGCCAGCAGCCCGACTAGCAGTGAGACCCAGTACTTC. Protein: CASSPTSSETQYF.

The chain joins TRBV11-3 to TRBJ1-1; D is ambiguous. The CDR3 runs to 12 residues. Germline V gene sequence: CDR1 SGHNT, CDR2 YENEEA. Deletions cut 3 bases from V and 4 bases from J, with 6 bases between. The chain's CDR3 is CASSFSGTEAFF. As DNA, the CDR3 is TGTGCCAGCAGCTTTTCAGGCACTGAAGCTTTCTTT.

There are a few counts of this clone. The V gene is TRBV5-1, the J gene TRBJ1-2, with unresolved D. The CDR3 loop spans 14 amino acids. Per the germline V gene, CDR1 is SGHRS and CDR2 is YFSETQ. V was cut by 3 bases and J by 8 bases, with 17 bases left in between. The CDR3 DNA reads TGCGCCAGCAGCTATTCTCTAGAGCCAGTGGGCTACACCTTC. This translates into CASSYSLEPVGYTF.

This sequence joins TRBV7-6 and TRBJ2-7; 8 bases line up with TRBD1. J gave up 0 bases and V 5 bases, and 9 bases lay outside the gene matches. The length of the CDR3 is 16 residues. The germline CDR1 and CDR2 sequences are SGHVS and FNYEAQ. DNA for the CDR3: TGTGCCAGCAGCAAGACAGGGGCTTCAAACTCCTACGAGCAGTACTTC. This sequence encodes CASSKTGASNSYEQYF.

This clone was observed a handful of times. The chain carries TRBV6-1 and TRBJ2-7; 7 nucleotides agree with TRBD1. The CDR3 sequence is 15 residues long. Germline CDR1 reads MNHNS; CDR2 reads SASEGT. The junction had 11 bases not matched to a gene; V was cut back by 2 bases and J by 7 bases. CDR3 nucleotide sequence: TGTGCCAGCAGTGAATTCCACGGGACAGCTAAGGAGCAGTACTTC. Protein: CASSEFHGTAKEQYF.

This rearrangement joins TRBV29-1 to TRBJ2-4, with D possibly matching TRBD1 (6 bases). Germline loops: CDR1 SQVTM, CDR2 ANQGSEA. Trimming cost V 3 bases and J 7 bases, with 13 bases left between them. The CDR3 length is 13 residues. CDR3 loop: CSVEPARGNIQYF. The DNA of the CDR3 is TGCAGCGTTGAGCCCGCCAGGGGCAACATTCAGTACTTC.

This chain connects TRBV10-3 to TRBJ2-1, with D possibly being TRBD1 (6 bases). Trimming removed 2 bases from V and 6 bases from J, with 14 bases in between. The germline gives CDR1 ENHRY, CDR2 SYGVKD. This CDR3 contains 15 residues. The CDR3 DNA reads TGTGCCATCAGTGAGACCCAGGGGCTAGCCAATGAGCAGTTCTTC. Protein sequence: CAISETQGLANEQFF.

This clone was observed a few times. This chain links TRBV7-3 with TRBJ2-2, with 9 bases matching TRBD2. The germline V gene encodes CDR1 SGHTA and CDR2 FQGTGA. Germline trimming cut 3 bases from V and 8 bases from J; bases unmatched to any gene: 10. There are 16 residues in the CDR3. CDR3: CASSFTGASGKGELFF. CDR3 DNA: TGTGCCAGCAGCTTTACCGGGGCTAGCGGGAAAGGGGAGCTGTTTTTT.

This clone was seen more than once but under ten times. V is TRBV23-1 and J is TRBJ2-3; the match to TRBD1 covers 8 bases. TRBV23-1 is noted as an ORF with a role that remains uncertain. After removal of 4 bases from V and 1 base from J, the junction contained 1 base not matched to a gene. The CDR3 runs to 14 residues. The CDR3 DNA is TGCGCCAGCAGTCCGGGACAGGGCACAGATACGCAGTATTTT. It yields the protein CASSPGQGTDTQYF.

This clone appeared a few times. The chain links TRBV28 to TRBJ2-7; 7 bases match TRBD2. CDR3 size: 14 residues. Germline V lookup: CDR1 MDHEN, CDR2 SYDVKM. V was clipped by 7 bases and J by 6 bases; unmatched bases: 12. CDR3 sequence reads: CASTLNGLEGEQYF. CDR3 DNA: TGTGCCAGCACCTTGAATGGACTAGAGGGCGAGCAGTACTTC.

This clone was detected a few times. This rearrangement joins TRBV9 to TRBJ2-1; 11 bases line up with TRBD2. The CDR3 has 16 residues. J lost 4 bases, V lost 4 bases, and 7 bases had no gene match. From germline, CDR1 is SGDLS and CDR2 YYNGEE. CDR3 DNA: TGTGCCAGCAGCCCCCGGACTAGCGGGCCTTACAATGAGCAGTTCTTC. Translation gives CASSPRTSGPYNEQFF.

This chain joins TRBV28 and TRBJ2-1, with 10 nucleotides matching TRBD1. Per germline, CDR1 MDHEN and CDR2 SYDVKM. The CDR3 sequence is 15 residues long. After removal of 2 bases from V and 6 bases from J, the junction contained 4 bases not matched to a gene. The CDR3: CASSLRTGGVNEQFF. CDR3 in DNA: TGTGCCAGCAGTTTAAGGACAGGGGGGGTCAATGAGCAGTTCTTC.

Here the CDR3 DNA reads TGTGCCAGCAGCTTGGGAGTAGCGGGGGCGAACACCGGGGAGCTGTTTTTT. It encodes CASSLGVAGANTGELFF. This sequence joins TRBV11-2 and TRBJ2-2, with 9 bases fitting TRBD2. CDR1 is SGHAT, CDR2 FQNNGV, per germline. The CDR3 length is 17 residues. The trim removed 3 bases at V and 0 bases at J, leaving 5 bases unmatched.

The chain recombines TRBV2 with TRBJ1-3; D call uncertain. V was pared by 6 bases and J by 4 bases, with 4 bases between. The CDR3 spans 11 residues. Germline CDR1 is SNHLY and CDR2 is FYNNEI. In DNA, the CDR3 is TGTGCCAGCAGATCGGGAAACACCATATATTTT. Protein product: CASRSGNTIYF.

There are a few counts of this clone. The V gene is TRBV6-5, the J gene TRBJ2-7; tentative D call: TRBD1 (6 bases). The CDR3 has 13 amino acids. V was shortened by 4 bases and J by 0 bases, with 7 bases between the two germline ends. The V gene's germline CDR1 is MNHEY and CDR2 SVGAGI. CDR3: CASSWTDSYEQYF. The CDR3 nucleotides read TGTGCCAGCAGTTGGACAGACTCCTACGAGCAGTACTTC.

This clone was counted a few times. This chain joins TRBV25-1 and TRBJ1-5; TRBD1 matches 7 bases. CDR3 size: 13 residues. V dropped 4 bases and J dropped 4; count of bases not matched to a gene: 1. The V gene's germline CDR1 is MGHDK and CDR2 SYGVNS. DNA of the CDR3: TGTGCCAGCAGTGCACAGGGGAATCAGCCCCAGCATTTT. This translates into CASSAQGNQPQHF.

This clone was seen a few times. This chain links TRBV5-1 with TRBJ1-1, with 9 positions matching TRBD1. V trimming: 7 bases; J trimming: 7 bases; junction bases outside the gene matches: 8. The CDR3 has 13 amino acids. In germline, CDR1 is SGHRS, CDR2 YFSETQ. The CDR3 here is CASGDREDNEAFF. In DNA, the CDR3 is TGCGCCAGCGGGGACAGGGAAGACAATGAAGCTTTCTTT. Full variable domain (remainder filled in from reference TRBV5-1 and TRBJ1-1): KAGVTQTPRYLIKTRGQQVTLSCSPISGHRSVSWYQQTPGQGLQFLFEYFSETQRNKGNFPGRFSGRQFSNSRSEMNVSTLELGDSALYLCASGDREDNEAFFGQGTRLTVV.

This clone was counted a few times. The chain employs TRBV6-1 and TRBJ1-3, with TRBD1 matching 8 bases. V was pared by 9 bases and J by 1 base, with 8 bases of the junction left unmatched. Per germline, CDR1 MNHNS and CDR2 SASEGT. This CDR3 is 15 amino acids long. The CDR3, as DNA: TGTGCCAGGGCCGACAGGGGCGTATCTGGAAACACCATATATTTT. This translates into CARADRGVSGNTIYF.

This clone came up a few times. The V call is TRBV4-2, the J call TRBJ1-1, with D hard to call. V was clipped by 0 bases and J by 5 bases, with 13 bases between them. This CDR3 has 15 residues. Germline V gene data show CDR1 as LGHNA and CDR2 as YNFKEQ. The CDR3 DNA follows: TGTGCCAGCAGCCAAGATCTGTCCGGTGAAACTGAAGCTTTCTTT. It translates to CASSQDLSGETEAFF.

This clone occurred a few times. The rearrangement joins TRBV5-1 to TRBJ2-1; weak D call: TRBD1 (5 bases). CDR3 length: 15 amino acids. V lost 4 bases and J lost 0, with 11 bases in between. Germline CDR1 SGHRS, CDR2 YFSETQ. As DNA, the CDR3 is TGCGCCAGCAGCCTTAGGGGTGTCTCCTACAATGAGCAGTTCTTC. This gives the protein CASSLRGVSYNEQFF.

This clone has only a few counts. This sequence joins TRBV29-1 and TRBJ1-1, with a weak D call TRBD1 (6 bases). There are 12 residues in the CDR3. Germline CDR1 is SQVTM and CDR2 is ANQGSEA. V was clipped by 3 bases and J by 1 base, with 6 bases between them. CDR3 in amino acids: CSVDRGNTEAFF. The CDR3 DNA is TGCAGCGTTGACAGGGGGAACACTGAAGCTTTCTTT.

In this sample, this clone turned up a few times. V and J are TRBV20-1 and TRBJ1-2, with D hard to call. The CDR3 runs to 11 residues. The ends were cut back, 5 bases at V and 7 bases at J, with 11 bases in the middle. Germline V gives CDR1 DFQATT, CDR2 SNEGSKA (reference sequence). CDR3 loop: CSAPFLSGYTF. In nucleotides, the CDR3 is TGCAGTGCTCCCTTCTTGAGTGGCTACACCTTC.

The J gene is TRBJ2-1, the V gene TRBV7-2; 7 positions match TRBD1. J gave up 7 bases and V 5 bases, and 2 bases lay outside the gene matches. The length of the CDR3 is 12 residues. Per the germline V gene, CDR1 is SGHTA and CDR2 is FQGNSA. The CDR3 protein is CASSQQGNEQFF. The CDR3 coding sequence is TGTGCCAGCAGCCAACAGGGGAATGAGCAGTTCTTC.